The clone carrying this TCR beta chain has at least ten counts. A single record per CDR3 protein comes from TCRdb applying MiXCR to the 5' RACE reads. The sample yields roughly 170,000 distinct CDR3 sequences, roughly 10% seen once. The data are from a study of CD8 T cells in ankylosing spondylitis. CDR1 and CDR2 from the germline V gene are MGHDK and SYGVNS. V shed 8 bases and J shed 9 bases, with 17 bases lying between them. The CDR3 length is 13 residues. Sequenced input: blood, either unsorted or a sorted T cell fraction (not recorded which). The clonotype comes from a female donor with ankylosing spondylitis or in good health (not recorded which). The V gene is TRBV25-1, the J gene TRBJ2-1; D perhaps matches TRBD2 (5 bases). The chain's CDR3 is CASEGLGEVEQFF. In nucleotides, the CDR3 is TGTGCCAGCGAAGGACTGGGCGAGGTTGAGCAGTTCTTC.